The sample holds a few counts of the clone carrying this T cell receptor beta chain. Its antigen is currently unknown. Every TCR beta cDNA library bore unique molecular identifiers. Once about 0.95 to 10 million T cells were used, roughly 490,000 cDNA molecules resulted. TCRdb recomputed calls from the PCR reads with MiXCR, one row per CDR3 protein. The table has 750,000 to 950,000 distinct CDR3 sequences, around 53% seen once. This sample is part of a study of post-analysis software for immune sequencing data. Study-level results: Included in a set of roughly 5 TRBV segments more frequent in patients than controls were TRBV5-6, TRBV5-1 and TRBV20-1. F measure grouped same-batch samples tightly together. Normalized Chao1 diversity was significantly reduced in patients versus controls.

The CDR3 consists of 14 residues. The germline V gene has CDR1 SQVTM and CDR2 ANQGSEA. With 6 bases removed from V and 1 base from J, the gap between germline ends came to 16 bases. This clonotype was sampled from a girl between 10 and 17 years old with multiple sclerosis. Sequencing used blood. The chain uses TRBV29-1 and TRBJ2-7; no clear D. The CDR3: CSVAPWGISYEQYF. CDR3 sequence (DNA): TGCAGCGTCGCCCCGTGGGGAATTTCCTACGAGCAGTACTTC.